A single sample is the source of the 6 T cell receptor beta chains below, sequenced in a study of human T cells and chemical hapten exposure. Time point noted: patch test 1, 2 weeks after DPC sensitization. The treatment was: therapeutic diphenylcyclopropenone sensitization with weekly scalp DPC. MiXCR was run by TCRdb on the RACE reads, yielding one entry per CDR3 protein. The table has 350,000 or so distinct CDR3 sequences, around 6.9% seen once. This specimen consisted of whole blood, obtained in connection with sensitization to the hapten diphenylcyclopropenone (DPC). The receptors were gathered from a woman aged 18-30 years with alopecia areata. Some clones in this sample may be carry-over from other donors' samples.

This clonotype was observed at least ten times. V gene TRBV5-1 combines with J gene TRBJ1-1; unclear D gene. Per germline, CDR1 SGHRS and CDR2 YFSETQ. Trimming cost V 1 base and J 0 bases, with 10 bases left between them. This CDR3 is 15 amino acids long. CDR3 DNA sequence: TGCGCCAGCAGCTTGTCCAGGAGGATGAACACTGAAGCTTTCTTT. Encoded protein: CASSLSRRMNTEAFF.

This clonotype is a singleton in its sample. DNA of the CDR3: TGTGCCAGCAGCCGACTCCGGACAGGGTTTAATCAGCCCCAGCATTTT. It is translated as CASSRLRTGFNQPQHF. V gene TRBV7-8 combines with J gene TRBJ1-5; 8 bases agree with TRBD1. Losses at the gene ends were 5 bases for V and 4 bases for J; bases not matched to a gene: 10. CDR1 and CDR2 from the germline V gene are SGHVS and FQNEAQ. The CDR3 is 16 residues long.

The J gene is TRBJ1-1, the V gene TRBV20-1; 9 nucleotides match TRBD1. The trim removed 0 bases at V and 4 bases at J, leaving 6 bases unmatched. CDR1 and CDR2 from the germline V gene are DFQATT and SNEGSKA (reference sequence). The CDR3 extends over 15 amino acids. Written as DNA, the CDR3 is TGCAGTGCTAGAGATACGGAGACAGGGGGCACTGAAGCTTTCTTT. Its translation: CSARDTETGGTEAFF.

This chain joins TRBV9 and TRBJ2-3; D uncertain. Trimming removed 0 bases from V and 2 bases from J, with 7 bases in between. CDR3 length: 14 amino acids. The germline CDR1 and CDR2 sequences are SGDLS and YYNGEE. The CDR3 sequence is CASSVELATDTQYF. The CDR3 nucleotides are TGTGCCAGCAGCGTAGAATTAGCCACAGATACGCAGTATTTT.

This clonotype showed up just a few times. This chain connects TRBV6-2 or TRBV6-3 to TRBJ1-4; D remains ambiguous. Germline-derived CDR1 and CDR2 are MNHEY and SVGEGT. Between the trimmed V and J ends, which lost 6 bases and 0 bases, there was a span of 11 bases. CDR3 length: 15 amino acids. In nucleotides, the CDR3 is TGTGCCAGCAGCCGTCGACTCTCAACTAATGAAAAACTGTTTTTT. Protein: CASSRRLSTNEKLFF.

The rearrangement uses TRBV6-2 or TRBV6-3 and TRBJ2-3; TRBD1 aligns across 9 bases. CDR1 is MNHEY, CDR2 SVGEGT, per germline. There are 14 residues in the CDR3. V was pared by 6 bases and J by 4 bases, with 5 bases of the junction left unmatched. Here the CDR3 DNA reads TGTGCCAGCAGCACAGGGGGCGGCGCAGATACGCAGTATTTT. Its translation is CASSTGGGADTQYF.